These 25 T cell receptor beta chains came from one sample sequenced in a study of cytomegalovirus exposure and HLA in healthy donors. PCR involved 60 Vbeta and 13 Jbeta primers. TCRdb's copy holds only in-frame clones and misses some; the assay was immunoSEQ multiplex PCR. Altogether around 100,000 clones are present, over 75% being singletons, with the ten largest covering 5% to 5.5%. The sample was PBMCs. The source of these receptors is a woman in her 30s in good health and CMV-seropositive.

The chain employs TRBV2 and TRBJ2-3, with D perhaps matching TRBD2 (5 bases). Trimming pared 7 bases from V and 0 bases from J, leaving 11 bases between. The CDR3 contains 14 residues. Germline lookup yields CDR1 SNHLY and CDR2 FYNNEI. The CDR3 DNA reads as TGTGCCAGCAAAACTAGATCGAGCACAGATACGCAGTATTTT. It yields the protein CASKTRSSTDTQYF. Variable domain in full (rest from reference TRBV2 and TRBJ2-3): EPEVTQTPSHQVTQMGQEVILRCVPISNHLYFYWYRQILGQKVEFLVSFYNNEISEKSEIFDDQFSVERPDGSNFTLKIRSTKLEDSAMYFCASKTRSSTDTQYFGPGTRLTVL.

This clone appeared a single time. The chain couples TRBV19 to TRBJ1-5, with 8 bases aligning to TRBD1. The CDR3 has 16 amino acids. Per germline, CDR1 LNHDA and CDR2 SQIVND (reference sequence). V dropped 5 bases and J dropped 8; count of bases not matched to a gene: 14. The CDR3 region has the DNA TGTGCCAGTAGTCAATTACAGGGGGTGGGAAGGAAGCCCCAGCATTTT. Its translation is CASSQLQGVGRKPQHF.

CDR3 DNA sequence: TGCGCCAGCAGTGAATTTCCTAGCATGGCGACCTACGAGCAGTACTTC. Translation gives CASSEFPSMATYEQYF. The rearrangement links TRBV10-1 to TRBJ2-7, with TRBD2 as a possible D gene (5 bases). Trimming shortened V by 3 bases and J by 2 bases, and 17 bases separated the two germline ends. The CDR3 consists of 16 residues. Germline CDR1 is WNHNN and CDR2 is SYGVQD (reference sequence).

J is TRBJ1-1 and V is TRBV7-2; D is uncertain. Germline CDR1 and CDR2: SGHTA and FQGNSA. Trimming took off 1 base at V and 5 bases at J, with 8 bases between the two ends. CDR3 size: 13 residues. This chain's CDR3 is CASSLELRTEAFF. The CDR3 nucleotides read TGTGCCAGCAGCTTAGAGCTCCGTACTGAAGCTTTCTTT.

This clone has just a few counts. V is TRBV6-1 and J is TRBJ1-4; 8 bases match TRBD1. The CDR3 is 16 amino acids. In germline, CDR1 is MNHNS, CDR2 SASEGT. With V trimmed by 1 base and J by 8 bases, 9 bases remained unmatched. CDR3 region: CASSEGTGQGSEKLFF. DNA of the CDR3: TGTGCCAGCAGTGAAGGGACAGGGCAAGGAAGCGAAAAACTGTTTTTT.

The chain carries TRBV29-1 and TRBJ1-4, with TRBD1 identical over 10 bases. Germline-derived CDR1 and CDR2 are SQVTM and ANQGSEA. Germline trimming cut 6 bases from V and 8 bases from J; bases unmatched to any gene: 18. This CDR3 has 17 amino acids. CDR3 sequence: CSVTKSGTGVYGEKLFF. Here the CDR3 DNA reads TGCAGCGTGACTAAATCCGGGACAGGGGTCTACGGCGAAAAACTGTTTTTT.

This chain uses TRBV30 with TRBJ2-7; 9 positions match TRBD2. The CDR3 length is 13 residues. The ends lost 3 bases at V and 4 bases at J; junction bases unmatched: 4. Germline-derived CDR1 and CDR2 are GTSNPN and SVGIG (reference sequence). The DNA for the CDR3 is TGTGCCTGGAGCGGTAGCGGGAGATACGAGCAGTACTTC. It yields the protein CAWSGSGRYEQYF.

The chain recombines TRBV21-1 with TRBJ2-7; the table's TRBD1 call for D was not verified on the DNA. TRBV21-1 is a pseudogene segment. The CDR3 consists of 15 residues. CDR3 residues: CASNSPRDRQDEQYF. The CDR3 DNA is TGTGCCAGCAACTCACCCAGGGATCGTCAGGACGAGCAGTACTTC.

This chain links TRBV11-3 with TRBJ2-5; tentative D call: TRBD1 (5 bases). Per germline, CDR1 SGHNT and CDR2 YENEEA. V was pared by 2 bases and J by 5 bases, with 12 bases between. This CDR3 is built from 14 residues. The CDR3 is CASSLSDKGETQYF. CDR3 in DNA: TGTGCCAGCAGCTTATCCGACAAGGGGGAGACCCAGTACTTC.

This clone has only one observation. The chain recombines TRBV6-1 with TRBJ1-1; perhaps TRBD1 as D (6 bases). Germline values: CDR1 MNHNS, CDR2 SASEGT. Trimming took off 8 bases at V and 5 bases at J, with 15 bases between the two ends. There are 13 residues in the CDR3. CDR3 in amino acids: CASGIKGDTEAFF. Here the CDR3 DNA reads TGTGCCAGCGGGATAAAGGGGGATACTGAAGCTTTCTTT.

This chain joins TRBV5-1 and TRBJ2-3, with 13 bases aligning to TRBD2. The CDR3 sequence is 16 residues long. Germline V gene lookup returns CDR1 SGHRS and CDR2 YFSETQ. The junction had 7 bases not matched to a gene; V was cut back by 6 bases and J by 3 bases. CDR3 DNA: TGCGCCAGCACCTATACGACTAGCGGGGGGACAGATACGCAGTATTTT. Protein product: CASTYTTSGGTDTQYF.

The sample holds a few counts of this clone. The chain is built from TRBV19 and TRBJ1-1, with TRBD1 matching over 8 bases. Trimming at V came to 6 bases and at J to 11 bases, leaving 11 bases not matched to a gene. The CDR3 is made up of 13 amino acids. Per germline, CDR1 LNHDA and CDR2 SQIVND (reference sequence). CDR3 bases: TGTGCCAGTAGGGGCAGGGGGCATCTGGGGGCTTTCTTT. Translating gives CASRGRGHLGAFF. Combining the CDR3 with reference TRBV19 and TRBJ1-1 gives the whole variable domain DGGITQSPKYLFRKEGQNVTLSCEQNLNHDAMYWYRQDPGQGLRLIYYSQIVNDFQKGDIAEGYSVSREKKESFPLTVTSAQKNPTAFYLCASRGRGHLGAFFGQGTRLTVV.

As concerns this clone: Sequence at one end of the junction differs from germline and may be a read error. The chain employs TRBV11-2 and TRBJ2-7; maybe TRBD2 (7 bases). Per the germline V gene, CDR1 is SGHAT and CDR2 is FQNNGV. The CDR3 totals 12 residues. The CDR3 DNA sequence: TGTGCCAGCAGTTTAGGGGGGGGCGGGAGCTACTTC. Translating gives CASSLGGGGSYF.

CDR3 residues: CASSSGRERGDTQYF. The CDR3 bases are TGTGCCAGCAGCTCGGGTCGGGAGCGGGGAGATACGCAGTATTTT. The rearrangement links TRBV7-3 to TRBJ2-3; 7 nucleotides agree with TRBD2. The CDR3 consists of 15 residues. V was clipped by 4 bases and J by 5 bases; unmatched bases: 9. Germline-derived CDR1 and CDR2 are SGHTA and FQGTGA.

This clone was observed a handful of times. The rearrangement links TRBV7-2 to TRBJ1-5, with D possibly being TRBD1 (5 bases). Trimming stripped 4 bases from V and 5 bases from J, with 18 bases between. This CDR3 comprises 16 residues. From germline, CDR1 is SGHTA and CDR2 FQGNSA. In DNA, the CDR3 is TGTGCCAGCAGCTACAGTCAGGGTGGTGCGCATCAGCCCCAGCATTTT. Translated: CASSYSQGGAHQPQHF.

The J gene is TRBJ1-2, the V gene TRBV4-1; 8 bases map to TRBD1. Germline CDR1 reads MGHRA; CDR2 reads YSYEKL. The CDR3 extends over 18 amino acids. Trimming took 0 bases from V and 5 from J; bases not matched to a gene: 14. The CDR3 DNA reads as TGCGCCAGCAGCCAAGATCTTGTACCCGGGACAGGCGATTATGGCTACACCTTC. Translating it yields CASSQDLVPGTGDYGYTF.

The sample holds one count of this clone. This rearrangement joins TRBV15 to TRBJ2-1; TRBD2 might be the D (5 bases). CDR1 and CDR2 (germline): LNHNV, YYDKDF (reference sequence). This CDR3 has 12 amino acids. The V gene lost 4 bases and the J gene lost 10 bases, with 11 bases spanning the gap. The CDR3 nucleotides are TGTGCCACCAGCATGGAGGTCGGCGAGCAGTTCTTC. Translated: CATSMEVGEQFF.

This clone was observed a few times. This chain joins TRBV5-1 and TRBJ2-1; 9 bases are a match to TRBD1. Germline CDR1 and CDR2: SGHRS and YFSETQ. V dropped 3 bases and J dropped 8; count of bases not matched to a gene: 3. The CDR3 is 13 amino acids. This CDR3 is CASSSDRGYEQFF. DNA of the CDR3: TGCGCCAGCAGCTCAGACAGGGGGTATGAGCAGTTCTTC. Based on the CDR3 plus reference TRBV5-1 and TRBJ2-1, the full variable domain is KAGVTQTPRYLIKTRGQQVTLSCSPISGHRSVSWYQQTPGQGLQFLFEYFSETQRNKGNFPGRFSGRQFSNSRSEMNVSTLELGDSALYLCASSSDRGYEQFFGPGTRLTVL.

The chain recombines TRBV19 with TRBJ1-5; D is uncertain. V lost 4 bases, J lost 0 bases, and 16 bases lay in between. This CDR3 is 17 amino acids long. Germline lookup yields CDR1 LNHDA and CDR2 SQIVND (reference sequence). CDR3 in DNA: TGTGCCAGTAGTACCCGATCGACACCCTATAGCAATCAGCCCCAGCATTTT. It is translated as CASSTRSTPYSNQPQHF.

This clone has just one count. J is TRBJ1-2 and V is TRBV19; TRBD1 is a possible D gene (5 bases). Trimming took 1 base from V and 6 from J, leaving 9 bases between them. The CDR3 spans 13 residues. The germline gives CDR1 LNHDA, CDR2 SQIVND (reference sequence). The CDR3 DNA reads as TGTGCCAGTAGTATAGCGGGGGACCATGGCTACACCTTC. Translating gives CASSIAGDHGYTF.

CDR3 DNA: TGTGCCAGCAGTTTAAGTGGATACCCAGGGGGTGTTAATGAAAAACTGTTTTTT. Translating gives CASSLSGYPGGVNEKLFF. The genes are TRBV27 and TRBJ1-4, with TRBD1 identical over 7 bases. J was trimmed by 4 bases and V by 2 bases; bases with no gene match: 13. The germline V gene has CDR1 MNHEY and CDR2 SMNVEV (reference sequence). The CDR3 has 18 residues.

The chain combines TRBV5-1 with TRBJ2-5; D possibly corresponds to TRBD1 (5 bases). The CDR3 sequence is 13 residues long. Between the trimmed V and J ends, which lost 2 bases and 3 bases, there was a span of 8 bases. Germline CDR1 is SGHRS and CDR2 is YFSETQ. CDR3 nucleotides: TGCGCCAGCAGCTTCAGGGTGGAAGAGACCCAGTACTTC. It is translated as CASSFRVEETQYF.

The gene calls are TRBV10-2 and TRBJ1-1, with 9 bases lining up with TRBD1. The V segment lost 7 bases and the J segment 3 bases; nucleotides outside the gene matches: 9. The CDR3 loop spans 15 amino acids. The germline gives CDR1 WSHSY, CDR2 SAAADI. The chain's CDR3 is CASTSSTGGYTEAFF. The CDR3 region has the DNA TGCGCCAGCACAAGTTCGACAGGGGGATACACTGAAGCTTTCTTT.

V and J are TRBV5-1 and TRBJ1-2; possibly TRBD1 for D (6 bases). The CDR3 totals 12 residues. Germline CDR1 reads SGHRS; CDR2 reads YFSETQ. V lost 0 bases and J 8 bases, leaving 8 bases between the germline ends. The CDR3 DNA reads TGCGCCAGCAGCTTGGACAGGGACGGCTACACCTTC. The encoded protein is CASSLDRDGYTF.

The CDR3 sequence: CSVREGGGETQYF. The CDR3 DNA is TGCAGCGTGAGGGAGGGGGGGGGAGAGACCCAGTACTTC. The chain joins TRBV29-1 to TRBJ2-5, with D maybe TRBD2 (7 bases). The V gene lost 6 bases and the J gene lost 4 bases, with 15 bases spanning the gap. Germline V CDR1 and CDR2: SQVTM, ANQGSEA. The CDR3 length is 13 residues.